This T cell receptor (beta chain) was identified in a study of neurological immune-mediated disorders. TCRdb redid the calling of the 5' RACE reads with MiXCR, one entry per CDR3 protein. The sample contains over 55,000 distinct CDR3 sequences, about 10% of which appear only once. As to time point: longitudinal time-point 2. From germline, CDR1 is SGHDT and CDR2 YYEEEE. CDR3 length: 15 amino acids. V shed 8 bases and J 7 bases; nucleotides not matched to a gene: 13. On this clonotype itself: A read error is possible here, since a much larger clone lies one base away.

Source material: PBMCs. The sequence derives from a man aged 25-40 years in good health. The V gene is TRBV5-6, the J gene TRBJ2-4; 9 positions agree with TRBD1. CDR3 bases: TGTGCCAGAAGCGCCGGACAGGGGATGGGTAACATTCAGTACTTC. Its translation is CARSAGQGMGNIQYF. Looking up the rest from reference TRBV5-6 and TRBJ2-4 gives the full variable domain: DAGVTQSPTHLIKTRGQQVTLRCSPKSGHDTVSWYQQALGQGPQFIFQYYEEEERQRGNFPDRFSGHQFPNYSSELNVNALLLGDSALYLCARSAGQGMGNIQYFGAGTRLSVL.